Below, 23 T cell receptor beta chains from the same sample are listed, as sequenced in a study of T cell changes during pregnancy in multiple sclerosis. Profiling relied on immunoSEQ multiplex PCR, and the TCRdb table lists in-frame clones only, not all of them. The sample records approximately 80,000 clones, roughly 93% being singletons. Sequences were derived from peripheral blood, sampled in the second trimester of pregnancy. The receptors were gathered from a female donor in good health, enrolled as a control in a pregnancy study.

The chain couples TRBV19 to TRBJ1-1; 7 bases are shared with TRBD1. The CDR3 loop spans 13 amino acids. V dropped 4 bases and J dropped 7; count of bases not matched to a gene: 6. CDR1 LNHDA and CDR2 SQIVND come from the germline V gene (reference sequence). Here the CDR3 reads CASSTRTGVEAFF. The CDR3 bases are TGTGCCAGTAGTACCCGAACAGGGGTTGAAGCTTTCTTT.

The chain joins TRBV4-3 to TRBJ2-5; 9 bases fit TRBD2. The DNA end is more similar to TRBJ2-7, so the J call may be wrong. The CDR3 extends over 16 amino acids. Germline-derived CDR1 and CDR2 are LGHNA and YSLEER. The chain's CDR3 is CASSQELAGATYEQYF. CDR3 bases: TGCGCCAGCAGCCAAGAACTAGCGGGTGCTACCTACGAGCAGTACTTC.

This chain links TRBV5-4 with TRBJ2-7; a weak D match, TRBD1 (6 bases). Germline V gives CDR1 SGHNT, CDR2 YYREEE (reference sequence). The CDR3 contains 14 residues. Trimming left V 2 bases short and J 6 bases short, with 15 bases between. CDR3 in amino acids: CASSFSTGNSEQYF. The CDR3 DNA reads TGTGCCAGCAGCTTCTCCACAGGGAATTCCGAGCAGTACTTC.

This clone was counted a few times. The chain joins TRBV19 to TRBJ1-6; D uncertain. Between the trimmed V and J ends, which lost 3 bases and 7 bases, there was a span of 7 bases. CDR3 length equals 13 residues. CDR1 is LNHDA and CDR2 is SQIVND in the germline V gene (reference sequence). The CDR3: CASSIELNSPLHF. CDR3 bases: TGTGCCAGTAGTATTGAGTTAAATTCACCCCTCCACTTT.

The chain joins TRBV5-6 to TRBJ2-1; maybe TRBD1 (5 bases). The CDR3 covers 12 residues. The germline V gene encodes CDR1 SGHDT and CDR2 YYEEEE. V shed 2 bases and J shed 14 bases, with 14 bases lying between them. CDR3 nucleotide sequence: TGTGCCAGCAGCTTAATCGACAGTCCGGAGTTCTTC. It translates to CASSLIDSPEFF.

The V and J genes are TRBV2 and TRBJ2-2, with D maybe TRBD2 (5 bases). Trimming shortened V by 3 bases and J by 4 bases, and 6 bases separated the two germline ends. The length of the CDR3 is 13 residues. CDR1 SNHLY and CDR2 FYNNEI come from the germline V gene. Here the CDR3 reads CASSEGVTGELFF. In DNA, the CDR3 is TGTGCCAGCAGTGAGGGAGTCACCGGGGAGCTGTTTTTT.

The chain joins TRBV14 to TRBJ2-7; D may be TRBD1 (6 bases). Per the germline V gene, CDR1 is SGHDN and CDR2 is FVKESK. The CDR3 consists of 15 residues. Trimming removed 2 bases at V and 0 bases at J, with 11 bases between. This CDR3 reads CASSQRTDRSYEQYF. As DNA, the CDR3 is TGTGCCAGCAGCCAACGGACAGACCGCTCCTACGAGCAGTACTTC.

The chain has TRBV10-3 and TRBJ1-6; TRBD1 matches at 9 bases. Germline lookup yields CDR1 ENHRY and CDR2 SYGVKD. CDR3 length: 14 amino acids. With V trimmed by 5 bases and J by 7 bases, 3 bases remained unmatched. CDR3 nucleotide sequence: TGTGCCATCAGTAGGGACAGGGACAATTCACCCCTCCACTTT. Translated, it gives CAISRDRDNSPLHF.

V and J are TRBV7-3 and TRBJ1-2, with 10 nucleotides matching TRBD1. This CDR3 is built from 14 residues. The V gene's germline CDR1 is SGHTA and CDR2 FQGTGA. Trimming removed 5 bases from V and 6 bases from J; junction bases left unmatched: 6. The CDR3 nucleotides are TGTGCCAGCAGCCCCGGGACAGGGGCGGATGGCTACACCTTC. The encoded protein is CASSPGTGADGYTF. Looking up the rest from reference TRBV7-3 and TRBJ1-2 gives the full variable domain: GAGVSQTPSNKVTEKGKYVELRCDPISGHTALYWYRQSLGQGPEFLIYFQGTGAADDSGLPNDRFFAVRPEGSVSTLKIQRTERGDSAVYLCASSPGTGADGYTFGSGTRLTVV.

The J gene is TRBJ2-1, the V gene TRBV7-9; TRBD2 aligns across 8 bases. With 2 bases clipped from V and 13 bases from J, the junction kept 4 bases outside the gene matches. This CDR3 spans 12 amino acids. Germline CDR1 reads SEHNR; CDR2 reads FQNEAQ (reference sequence). In nucleotides, the CDR3 is TGTGCCAGCAGCTTATCCGGGACTAGTCAGTTCTTC. Its translation is CASSLSGTSQFF.

The chain uses TRBV6-6 and TRBJ1-2, with no clear D. The CDR3 spans 14 residues. Per the germline V gene, CDR1 is MNHNY and CDR2 is SVGAGI (reference sequence). The V end lost 3 bases, the J end lost 4 bases, and 12 bases lay between the germline ends. The CDR3 sequence: CASSYEVNTYGYTF. The CDR3 coding sequence is TGTGCCAGCAGTTATGAGGTGAATACCTATGGCTACACCTTC.

This sequence joins TRBV19 and TRBJ1-1; maybe TRBD1 (6 bases). The CDR3 consists of 13 residues. The germline CDR1 and CDR2 sequences are LNHDA and SQIVND (reference sequence). The V gene lost 4 bases and the J gene lost 5 bases, with 11 bases spanning the gap. The CDR3 DNA is TGTGCCAGTAGTACCCAGGGACAAACTGAAGCTTTCTTT. Its translation: CASSTQGQTEAFF.

A single count supports this clone. The chain is built from TRBV6-5 and TRBJ2-7; D remains ambiguous. The germline V gene has CDR1 MNHEY and CDR2 SVGAGI. V was trimmed by 0 bases and J by 0 bases, leaving 9 bases between them. The CDR3 totals 15 residues. CDR3 sequence (DNA): TGTGCCAGCAGTTACTCCCAGGCGATCTCCTACGAGCAGTACTTC. This sequence encodes CASSYSQAISYEQYF.

This chain connects TRBV5-1 to TRBJ2-1; no firm D call. The CDR3 covers 13 residues. V shed 4 bases and J shed 2 bases, with 7 bases lying between them. Germline V CDR1 and CDR2: SGHRS, YFSETQ. The CDR3 sequence is CASSTTPYNEQFF. The CDR3 DNA reads as TGCGCCAGCAGCACGACACCCTACAATGAGCAGTTCTTC.

The chain uses TRBV4-1 and TRBJ1-4, with 8 nucleotides matching TRBD1. In germline, CDR1 is MGHRA, CDR2 YSYEKL. V was clipped by 2 bases and J by 6 bases; unmatched bases: 2. The CDR3 is 14 amino acids. This chain's CDR3 is CASSQLQGDEKLFF. CDR3 nucleotide sequence: TGCGCCAGCAGCCAATTACAGGGGGATGAAAAACTGTTTTTT.

V is TRBV19 and J is TRBJ1-2; D uncertain. The CDR3 contains 13 residues. Per germline, CDR1 LNHDA and CDR2 SQIVND (reference sequence). Trimming removed 3 bases from V and 4 bases from J, with 9 bases in between. The CDR3 sequence is CASSMEGGYGYTF. In nucleotides, the CDR3 is TGTGCCAGTAGTATGGAGGGTGGCTATGGCTACACCTTC.

The chain links TRBV5-1 to TRBJ2-2, with 7 bases that match TRBD1. V shed 6 bases, J shed 5 bases, and the junction held 7 bases outside the gene matches. The CDR3 runs to 14 residues. The germline V gene encodes CDR1 SGHRS and CDR2 YFSETQ. DNA of the CDR3: TGCGCCAGCACGACCGAGGGGGCTACCGGGGAGCTGTTTTTT. It codes for CASTTEGATGELFF.

The chain employs TRBV4-2 and TRBJ2-1; 15 bases align to TRBD2. The CDR3 has 17 amino acids. CDR1 is LGHNA, CDR2 YNFKEQ, per germline. Trimming at V came to 1 base and at J to 2 bases, leaving 0 bases not matched to a gene. CDR3 in DNA: TGTGCCAGCAGCCAAGGGACTAGCGGGGGGGCCTACAATGAGCAGTTCTTC. This encodes CASSQGTSGGAYNEQFF.

The chain uses TRBV7-2 and TRBJ2-7; TRBD1 matches 9 bases. The CDR3 runs 14 residues. Trimming took 5 bases from V and 3 from J; bases not matched to a gene: 5. The germline CDR1 and CDR2 sequences are SGHTA and FQGNSA. The CDR3 sequence is CASSPRGQGYEQYF. CDR3 bases: TGTGCCAGCAGCCCCCGGGGACAGGGCTACGAGCAGTACTTC.

The chain has TRBV6-1 and TRBJ2-1; a weak D match, TRBD1 (5 bases). The V end lost 0 bases, the J end lost 15 bases, and 21 bases lay between the germline ends. Germline CDR1 and CDR2: MNHNS and SASEGT. The CDR3 contains 15 residues. CDR3: CASSEAGVRARRSFF. Written as DNA, the CDR3 is TGTGCCAGCAGTGAAGCAGGGGTGAGAGCTAGGCGATCGTTCTTC.

The rearrangement links TRBV5-1 to TRBJ2-1; no reliable D call. Germline lookup yields CDR1 SGHRS and CDR2 YFSETQ. The CDR3 has 13 residues. V lost 0 bases, J lost 6 bases, and 7 bases lay in between. The CDR3: CASSLAGLNEQFF. The CDR3 bases are TGCGCCAGCAGCTTGGCGGGTCTCAATGAGCAGTTCTTC.

This chain links TRBV5-1 with TRBJ2-5, with TRBD1 matching over 10 bases. The ends lost 0 bases at V and 4 bases at J; junction bases unmatched: 0. Germline assignment: CDR1 SGHRS and CDR2 YFSETQ. There are 14 residues in the CDR3. The CDR3: CASSLGTGGETQYF. CDR3 DNA sequence: TGCGCCAGCAGCTTGGGGACAGGGGGAGAGACCCAGTACTTC.

This chain uses TRBV7-3 with TRBJ2-1, with 8 bases aligning to TRBD2. Trimming took 4 bases from V and 3 from J; bases not matched to a gene: 8. There are 16 residues in the CDR3. The germline CDR1 and CDR2 sequences are SGHTA and FQGTGA. The CDR3 DNA reads as TGTGCCAGCAGCTCAGTTCGGGCGGGGGGCTACAATGAGCAGTTCTTC. It yields the protein CASSSVRAGGYNEQFF.